One and the same sample provided the 28 T cell receptor beta chains below, sequenced in a study of cytomegalovirus exposure and HLA in healthy donors. The PCR had 60 Vbeta and 13 Jbeta primers. Using immunoSEQ multiplex PCR, the repertoire was profiled, and TCRdb retains in-frame clones only, with some absent. The repertoire holds about 130,000 clones, with approximately 82% as singletons. The sample was PBMCs. The receptors shown here come from a female donor in good health and CMV-seronegative.

This clone has just a few counts. The chain carries TRBV11-2 and TRBJ1-4, with 8 nucleotides matching TRBD1. Germline CDR1 and CDR2: SGHAT and FQNNGV. Losses at the gene ends were 5 bases for V and 7 bases for J; bases not matched to a gene: 12. The CDR3 spans 16 residues. The CDR3 protein is CASSLGGAGGGEKLFF. CDR3 sequence (DNA): TGTGCCAGCAGCCTAGGGGGGGCAGGGGGCGGTGAAAAACTGTTTTTT.

CDR3 sequence reads: CASSMGQGYPYGYTF. The CDR3 region has the DNA TGTGCCAGCAGTATGGGACAGGGTTACCCCTATGGCTACACCTTC. J is TRBJ1-2 and V is TRBV2; 9 positions agree with TRBD1. Germline loops: CDR1 SNHLY, CDR2 FYNNEI. The CDR3 has 15 residues. With 5 bases clipped from V and 4 bases from J, the junction kept 8 bases outside the gene matches.

This clone was counted between two and nine times. The CDR3 region has the DNA TGTGCCAGCAGCCTCGGACAGGGACCGCAGTACTTC. Residues: CASSLGQGPQYF. The rearrangement links TRBV28 to TRBJ2-7; 8 bases agree with TRBD1. The CDR3 sequence is 12 residues long. The germline V gene encodes CDR1 MDHEN and CDR2 SYDVKM. The V segment lost 6 bases and the J segment 9 bases; nucleotides outside the gene matches: 7.

A note on this clone: At the DNA level, this CDR3 is encoded by other sequences in the same sample as well. The V and J genes are TRBV28 and TRBJ1-2; TRBD1 might be the D (5 bases). Germline assignment: CDR1 MDHEN and CDR2 SYDVKM. V was cut by 3 bases and J by 6 bases, with 11 bases left in between. The CDR3 length is 13 residues. CDR3 protein: CASSLDRGDGYTF. DNA of the CDR3: TGTGCCAGCAGTTTGGATCGGGGGGATGGCTACACCTTC.

The V and J genes are TRBV28 and TRBJ1-5; TRBD1 might be the D (6 bases). Germline values: CDR1 MDHEN, CDR2 SYDVKM. Trimming took off 8 bases at V and 1 base at J, with 18 bases between the two ends. CDR3 length: 16 residues. CDR3 residues: CASGTLWGTSNQPQHF. The DNA of the CDR3 is TGTGCCAGCGGGACCTTATGGGGGACAAGCAATCAGCCCCAGCATTTT.

This clone appeared a single time. Other DNA sequences in the sample encode the same CDR3. The V and J genes are TRBV7-2 and TRBJ2-7, with D perhaps TRBD2 (5 bases). CDR1 SGHTA and CDR2 FQGNSA come from the germline V gene. CDR3 length: 14 amino acids. The ends were cut back, 1 base at V and 4 bases at J, with 11 bases in the middle. CDR3: CASSLVSGGYEQYF. DNA for the CDR3: TGTGCCAGCAGCTTAGTGTCAGGCGGGTACGAGCAGTACTTC.

This clone was counted only a few times. V usage is TRBV5-6 and J usage is TRBJ2-7; no reliable D call. CDR3 size: 15 residues. Trimming pared 4 bases from V and 0 bases from J, leaving 14 bases between. The V gene's germline CDR1 is SGHDT and CDR2 YYEEEE. The CDR3 region is CASSPPLGLSYEQYF. The CDR3 nucleotides read TGTGCCAGCAGCCCCCCCTTGGGCCTCTCCTACGAGCAGTACTTC.

The rearrangement links TRBV27 to TRBJ2-7; 9 bases map to TRBD1. The CDR3 contains 15 residues. V lost 5 bases to trimming and J lost 2 bases; unmatched junction nucleotides: 7. In germline, CDR1 is MNHEY, CDR2 SMNVEV (reference sequence). The CDR3 sequence is CASSMGQGLTYEQYF. The CDR3 DNA reads as TGTGCCAGCAGTATGGGACAGGGCTTGACCTACGAGCAGTACTTC.

The V call is TRBV7-2, the J call TRBJ2-4; 7 bases fit TRBD2. This CDR3 is built from 14 residues. Germline values: CDR1 SGHTA, CDR2 FQGNSA. Trimming took 5 bases from V and 4 from J; bases not matched to a gene: 5. CDR3: CASSPTSPKNIQYF. The CDR3 bases are TGTGCCAGCAGCCCGACTAGCCCTAAAAACATTCAGTACTTC.

V usage is TRBV9 and J usage is TRBJ2-7; D call uncertain. Germline CDR1 and CDR2: SGDLS and YYNGEE. The CDR3 contains 13 residues. V dropped 0 bases and J dropped 5 bases, with 9 bases sitting between them. CDR3 nucleotides: TGTGCCAGCAGCGTAGCAGGTACGGACGAGCAGTACTTC. Its translation is CASSVAGTDEQYF. Full variable domain (outside the CDR3, taken from reference TRBV9 and TRBJ2-7): DSGVTQTPKHLITATGQRVTLRCSPRSGDLSVYWYQQSLDQGLQFLIQYYNGEERAKGNILERFSAQQFPDLHSELNLSSLELGDSALYFCASSVAGTDEQYFGPGTRLTVT.

This chain connects TRBV29-1 to TRBJ2-3; 7 bases line up with TRBD1. The V and J ends lost 7 bases and 2 bases, in that order; junction bases with no gene match: 6. The CDR3 is 13 amino acids. Germline CDR1 and CDR2: SQVTM and ANQGSEA. This CDR3 reads CSAQTGDTDTQYF. In DNA, the CDR3 is TGCAGCGCCCAAACAGGGGACACAGATACGCAGTATTTT.

This chain connects TRBV11-2 to TRBJ1-1, with 7 bases identical to TRBD1. Germline CDR1 SGHAT, CDR2 FQNNGV. This CDR3 spans 12 amino acids. The V and J ends lost 4 bases and 4 bases, in that order; junction bases with no gene match: 0. The chain's CDR3 is CASSSGGTEAFF. The CDR3 DNA is TGTGCCAGCAGCTCAGGGGGCACTGAAGCTTTCTTT.

This clone has just one count. The rearrangement uses TRBV6-6 and TRBJ2-7, with D perhaps matching TRBD1 (5 bases). V was clipped by 7 bases and J by 3 bases, with 19 bases between them. The CDR3 contains 15 residues. CDR1 and CDR2 (germline): MNHNY, SVGAGI (reference sequence). In nucleotides, the CDR3 is TGTGCCAGCACTAAAGGACATTCGACTGACTACGAGCAGTACTTC. It specifies CASTKGHSTDYEQYF.

This chain uses TRBV28 with TRBJ1-5; tentatively, D is TRBD1 (6 bases). CDR3 length equals 15 residues. The germline V gene has CDR1 MDHEN and CDR2 SYDVKM. V was clipped by 9 bases and J by 3 bases, with 18 bases between them. The CDR3 here is CASSSPGQFNQPQHF. The CDR3 DNA reads as TGTGCCAGTTCTTCCCCGGGACAATTCAATCAGCCCCAGCATTTT.

This clone occurred a few times. The chain is built from TRBV9 and TRBJ2-1; TRBD2 matches at 9 bases. This CDR3 is 15 amino acids long. CDR1 and CDR2 (germline): SGDLS, YYNGEE. V shed 3 bases and J 6 bases; nucleotides not matched to a gene: 7. The CDR3 sequence: CASSATSGGSNEQFF. The CDR3 nucleotides read TGTGCCAGCAGCGCGACTAGCGGAGGGAGCAATGAGCAGTTCTTC.

This rearrangement joins TRBV25-1 to TRBJ1-2, with 12 bases fitting TRBD1. The germline CDR1 and CDR2 sequences are MGHDK and SYGVNS. Trimming took 4 bases from V and 8 from J; bases not matched to a gene: 5. CDR3 length: 14 residues. The CDR3: CASSVGQGAGGYTF. CDR3 nucleotides: TGTGCCAGCAGTGTGGGACAGGGGGCTGGAGGCTACACCTTC.

The chain links TRBV28 to TRBJ1-1; TRBD1 agrees at 10 bases. Germline V gene sequence: CDR1 MDHEN, CDR2 SYDVKM. J was trimmed by 5 bases and V by 7 bases; bases with no gene match: 10. CDR3 length: 15 residues. CDR3 protein: CASTNQGQGGTEAFF. In DNA form, the CDR3 reads TGTGCCAGCACCAATCAAGGACAGGGGGGGACTGAAGCTTTCTTT.

This clone showed up just a few times. The chain links TRBV28 to TRBJ1-2; 9 bases align to TRBD1. With 4 bases clipped from V and 5 bases from J, the junction kept 11 bases outside the gene matches. Germline V lookup: CDR1 MDHEN, CDR2 SYDVKM. The CDR3 extends over 16 amino acids. CDR3 DNA sequence: TGTGCCAGCAGTTCCCCCGGGACAGGGACCTTGTATGGCTACACCTTC. Translation gives CASSSPGTGTLYGYTF.

CDR3 loop: CASTSTRLARSGQFF. CDR3 DNA sequence: TGTGCCAGCACCTCTACCCGACTAGCACGAAGCGGGCAGTTCTTC. This chain links TRBV6-1 with TRBJ2-1; TRBD2 aligns across 7 bases. Germline CDR1 MNHNS, CDR2 SASEGT. CDR3 length: 15 residues. The ends lost 7 bases at V and 12 bases at J; junction bases unmatched: 18.

This clone showed up just once. The J gene is TRBJ2-6, the V gene TRBV4-2; no clear D. V was pared by 2 bases and J by 3 bases, with 5 bases between. The CDR3 has 14 amino acids. The V gene's germline CDR1 is LGHNA and CDR2 YNFKEQ. The chain's CDR3 is CASSQPRGANVLTF. The CDR3 DNA sequence: TGTGCCAGCAGCCAACCCCGTGGGGCCAACGTCCTGACTTTC.

The chain employs TRBV6-5 and TRBJ1-1; the match to TRBD1 covers 7 bases. The CDR3 spans 14 residues. Trimming cost V 2 bases and J 4 bases; bases outside gene matches: 4. The germline gives CDR1 MNHEY, CDR2 SVGAGI. The DNA of the CDR3 is TGTGCCAGCAGTTACCTCGACAGGGCCACTGAAGCTTTCTTT. This codes for CASSYLDRATEAFF.

This clone was counted a single time. The chain is built from TRBV7-2 and TRBJ1-2, with D perhaps TRBD1 (6 bases). Looked up from germline, CDR1 is SGHTA and CDR2 is FQGNSA. Trimming left V 7 bases short and J 5 bases short, with 23 bases between. This CDR3 spans 16 amino acids. The CDR3 DNA reads as TGTGCCAGCACCCTCCCGTGGGACACTGGACGGTATGGCTACACCTTC. This encodes CASTLPWDTGRYGYTF.

This chain joins TRBV5-1 and TRBJ1-1; 7 bases agree with TRBD1. V was pared by 1 base and J by 5 bases, with 8 bases of the junction left unmatched. Germline CDR1 SGHRS, CDR2 YFSETQ. The CDR3 has 15 residues. CDR3 bases: TGCGCCAGCAGCTTGACAGGGGCTGTGATTACTGAAGCTTTCTTT. Encoded protein: CASSLTGAVITEAFF. The whole variable domain, filled in from reference TRBV5-1 and TRBJ1-1, reads KAGVTQTPRYLIKTRGQQVTLSCSPISGHRSVSWYQQTPGQGLQFLFEYFSETQRNKGNFPGRFSGRQFSNSRSEMNVSTLELGDSALYLCASSLTGAVITEAFFGQGTRLTVV.

The V call is TRBV28, the J call TRBJ1-2, with 11 positions matching TRBD1. The CDR3 is 14 residues long. Unmatched junction bases numbered 3, after V lost 5 bases and J lost 4 bases. CDR1 and CDR2 from the germline V gene are MDHEN and SYDVKM. The CDR3 DNA sequence: TGTGCCAGCAGTGTCGGGACAGGGGGCTATGGCTACACCTTC. Amino acid sequence: CASSVGTGGYGYTF.

This clone has just a few counts. The chain combines TRBV5-1 with TRBJ2-5, with unresolved D. This CDR3 contains 14 residues. V dropped 4 bases and J dropped 2 bases, with 12 bases sitting between them. CDR1 and CDR2 (germline): SGHRS, YFSETQ. The CDR3 here is CASSISIGQETQYF. DNA of the CDR3: TGCGCCAGCAGCATCTCCATCGGGCAAGAGACCCAGTACTTC.

The rearrangement uses TRBV18 and TRBJ2-2, with TRBD2 identical over 9 bases. After removal of 3 bases from V and 7 bases from J, the junction contained 6 bases not matched to a gene. This CDR3 comprises 15 residues. The germline gives CDR1 KGHSH, CDR2 LQKENI. The CDR3: CASSPGLAEIGELFF. CDR3 bases: TGTGCCAGCTCACCGGGACTAGCAGAGATCGGGGAGCTGTTTTTT.

A single count supports this clone. This chain uses TRBV27 with TRBJ1-1; D unresolved. From germline, CDR1 is MNHEY and CDR2 SMNVEV (reference sequence). This CDR3 has 12 amino acids. V was cut by 6 bases and J by 0 bases, with 5 bases left in between. The DNA of the CDR3 is TGTGCCAGCAGCCGTTTGAACACTGAAGCTTTCTTT. Amino acids: CASSRLNTEAFF.

The V gene is TRBV7-2, the J gene TRBJ1-1; 8 bases line up with TRBD1. This CDR3 has 15 amino acids. The junction had 5 bases not matched to a gene; V was cut back by 5 bases and J by 0 bases. Germline CDR1 reads SGHTA; CDR2 reads FQGNSA. The CDR3 DNA reads TGTGCCAGCAGCGTCCTACAGGGGGTGAACACTGAAGCTTTCTTT. Protein sequence: CASSVLQGVNTEAFF.